This is a list of T cell receptor beta chains from one sample in a study of blood T cells in healthy people across ages. TCRdb re-called the 5' RACE reads through MiXCR, storing one row per CDR3 protein. The profile covers hundreds of thousands of distinct CDR3 sequences, with 52% appearing a single time and 13% taken by the ten largest. The sequencing sample was made of blood. Receptor source: a woman of 80 years or more in good health. CDR3s include the opening cysteine and the closing phenylalanine or tryptophan. A D gene is named only where the DNA matches it firmly. Some rows mark clone size as missing; the rest say once, few, many or name a class of expanded clone.

.,TRBV11-2,TRBJ1-2,.,CASSLGLGGYTF,TGTGCCAGCAGCTTAGGGCTCGGAGGCTACACCTTC
.,TRBV15,TRBJ1-4,.,CATSREREKLFF,TGTGCCACCAGCAGGGAGAGGGAAAAACTGTTTTTT
TRBD1,TRBV20-1,TRBJ2-7,.,CSAHGTDHYYEQYF,TGCAGTGCTCATGGGACAGACCATTACTACGAGCAGTACTTC
.,TRBV12-3/TRBV12-4,TRBJ2-3,.,CAISGETDTQYF,TGTGCCATCTCGGGTGAGACAGATACGCAGTATTTT
TRBD1,TRBV18,TRBJ2-5,.,CASSQDRGALYF,TGTGCCAGCTCACAGGACAGGGGTGCTCTGTACTTC
.,TRBV21-1,TRBJ2-3,.,CASSKEVPKTVDTQYF,TGTGCCAGCAGCAAAGAGGTCCCAAAAACGGTTGATACGCAGTATTTT
TRBD1,TRBV20-1,TRBJ2-7,few,CSARDRDRDASEQYF,TGCAGTGCTAGAGACCGGGACAGGGATGCCAGCGAGCAGTACTTC
.,TRBV5-1,TRBJ1-1,.,CASSLPTESTEAFF,TGCGCCAGCAGCCTGCCCACCGAGAGCACTGAAGCTTTCTTT
.,TRBV25-1,TRBJ1-1,many,CASSEHGATEAFF,TGTGCCAGCAGTGAGCATGGGGCCACTGAAGCTTTCTTT
.,TRBV5-1,TRBJ1-4,many,CASSGSGTLNEKLFF,TGCGCCAGCAGCGGGTCCGGGACACTAAATGAAAAACTGTTTTTT
.,TRBV20-1,TRBJ2-3,many,CSAPAPDKDTQYF,TGCAGTGCCCCGGCACCGGATAAAGATACGCAGTATTTT
.,TRBV6-1,TRBJ2-1,few,CASSVVLHNEQFF,TGTGCCAGCAGTGTTGTTCTCCACAATGAGCAGTTCTTC
.,TRBV12-3/TRBV12-4,TRBJ2-5,many,CASSFRGATQETQYF,TGTGCCAGCAGTTTCCGAGGGGCCACACAAGAGACCCAGTACTTC
TRBD1,TRBV7-8,TRBJ1-4,many,CASSLGGTATNEKLFF,TGTGCCAGCAGCTTAGGCGGGACAGCAACTAATGAAAAACTGTTTTTT
TRBD1,TRBV7-8,TRBJ1-5,.,CASSSTGGKNQPQHF,TGTGCCAGCAGCTCGACAGGGGGCAAGAATCAGCCCCAGCATTTT
.,TRBV18,TRBJ2-5,.,CASSPLQGDSKTQYF,TGTGCCAGCTCACCACTTCAAGGGGATTCAAAGACCCAGTACTTC
TRBD1,TRBV11-2,TRBJ2-2,few,CASRTDRANTGELFF,TGTGCCAGCAGAACGGACAGGGCGAACACCGGGGAGCTGTTTTTT
.,TRBV3-1,TRBJ2-7,many,CASSQGTFSYEQYF,TGTGCCAGCAGCCAAGGGACATTCTCCTACGAGCAGTACTTC
.,TRBV9,TRBJ2-3,.,CASSVRATIEGTDTQYF,TGTGCCAGCAGCGTTCGGGCCACCATAGAGGGCACAGATACGCAGTATTTT
TRBD1,TRBV18,TRBJ2-7,many,CASSPATGGWEQYF,TGTGCCAGCTCACCCGCTACAGGGGGTTGGGAGCAGTACTTC
.,TRBV6-5,TRBJ1-3,many,CASKEGNTIYF,TGTGCCAGCAAAGAGGGAAACACCATATATTTT
.,TRBV12-3/TRBV12-4,TRBJ2-7,.,CASSPRSSYNEQYF,TGTGCCAGCTCCCCTAGGAGCTCCTACAATGAGCAGTACTTC
TRBD2,TRBV20-1,TRBJ2-3,many,CSASGWASGRASTDTQYF,TGCAGTGCTAGCGGATGGGCTAGCGGGAGGGCCAGCACAGATACGCAGTATTTT
.,TRBV18,TRBJ1-1,.,CASSPQDPSGHLGGEAFF,TGTGCCAGCTCACCACAGGATCCCTCCGGGCACCTCGGGGGTGAAGCTTTCTTT
.,TRBV7-9,TRBJ2-1,.,CASSVGEVVKGEQFF,TGTGCCAGCAGCGTGGGGGAGGTTGTTAAAGGTGAGCAGTTCTTC
.,TRBV27,TRBJ2-2,few,CASSFWAGSTGELFF,TGTGCCAGCAGTTTTTGGGCAGGGTCCACCGGGGAGCTGTTTTTT
TRBD1,TRBV7-2,TRBJ1-3,.,CASSQDRVGNTIYF,TGTGCCAGCAGCCAGGACAGGGTTGGAAACACCATATATTTT
.,TRBV4-1,TRBJ1-2,.,CASSQEENRLYGYTF,TGCGCCAGCAGCCAAGAGGAAAACAGGCTCTATGGCTACACCTTC
.,TRBV29-1,TRBJ1-1,.,CSAASVYTEAFF,TGCAGCGCGGCGTCTGTATACACTGAAGCTTTCTTT
.,TRBV7-9,TRBJ2-2,.,CASRPGANTGELFF,TGTGCCAGCAGGCCGGGGGCGAACACCGGGGAGCTGTTTTTT
.,TRBV6-6,TRBJ1-1,.,CASSSQVLNTEAFF,TGTGCCAGCAGTTCTCAGGTCCTGAACACTGAAGCTTTCTTT
TRBD1,TRBV9,TRBJ1-2,once,CASSARQGRDLNYGYTF,TGTGCCAGCAGCGCCAGACAGGGAAGGGACCTTAACTATGGCTACACCTTC
.,TRBV29-1,TRBJ2-4,.,CSVGEDQIAKNIQYF,TGCAGCGTTGGGGAGGACCAAATAGCCAAAAACATTCAGTACTTC
.,TRBV7-2,TRBJ1-2,.,CASSLARQSGYTF,TGTGCCAGCAGCTTAGCGCGGCAGTCTGGCTACACCTTC
.,TRBV6-5,TRBJ1-1,many,CASSKTERNTEAFF,TGTGCCAGCAGTAAGACAGAGAGGAACACTGAAGCTTTCTTT
TRBD2,TRBV12-3/TRBV12-4,TRBJ2-3,.,CASLRGVFRADTQYF,TGTGCCAGCCTGCGGGGGGTATTTAGAGCAGATACGCAGTATTTT
TRBD1,TRBV7-9,TRBJ2-1,few,CASSYRGTYNEQFF,TGTGCCAGCAGCTACAGGGGGACCTACAATGAGCAGTTCTTC
.,TRBV6-6,TRBJ1-2,many,CASSYPEVRVYGYTF,TGTGCCAGCAGTTACCCAGAGGTCCGGGTTTATGGCTACACCTTC
TRBD1,TRBV3-1,TRBJ1-5,.,CASSHRDRSSPQHF,TGTGCCAGCAGCCACCGGGACAGATCAAGCCCCCAGCATTTT
.,TRBV20-1,TRBJ2-6,.,CSASPGVSSGANVLTF,TGCAGTGCTAGCCCTGGGGTCAGCTCTGGGGCCAACGTCCTGACTTTC
TRBD1,TRBV6-5,TRBJ2-4,once,CGSSYSTPSGTGLAKNIQYF,TGTGGCAGCAGTTACTCGACCCCCTCCGGGACAGGGCTGGCTAAAAACATTCAGTACTTC
.,TRBV6-5,TRBJ2-7,many,CASRSATYEQYF,TGTGCCAGCAGATCAGCAACCTACGAGCAGTACTTC
.,TRBV4-1,TRBJ1-1,.,CASSQGELPQWYAFF,TGCGCCAGCAGCCAAGGGGAGCTACCCCAGTGGTATGCTTTCTTT
TRBD2,TRBV11-2,TRBJ2-1,few,CASSLTGGHYNEQFF,TGTGCCAGCAGCTTAACGGGGGGGCACTACAATGAGCAGTTCTTC
.,TRBV6-1,TRBJ2-3,.,CASSELWQGPADTQYF,TGTGCCAGCAGTGAACTCTGGCAGGGGCCGGCAGATACGCAGTATTTT
.,TRBV7-9,TRBJ2-7,.,CASSPPPGNEQYF,TGTGCCAGCAGCCCCCCCCCGGGAAACGAGCAGTACTTC
.,TRBV5-1,TRBJ2-1,.,CASSLERPYNEQFF,TGCGCCAGCAGCTTGGAGCGTCCCTACAATGAGCAGTTCTTC